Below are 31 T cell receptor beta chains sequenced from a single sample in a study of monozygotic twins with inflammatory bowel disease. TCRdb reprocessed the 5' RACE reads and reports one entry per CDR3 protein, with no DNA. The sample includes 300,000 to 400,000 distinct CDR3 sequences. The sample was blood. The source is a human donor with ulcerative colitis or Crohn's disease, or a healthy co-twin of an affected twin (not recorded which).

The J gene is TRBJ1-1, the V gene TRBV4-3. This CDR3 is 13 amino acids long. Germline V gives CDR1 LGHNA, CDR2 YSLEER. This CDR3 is CASSQLRITEAFF.

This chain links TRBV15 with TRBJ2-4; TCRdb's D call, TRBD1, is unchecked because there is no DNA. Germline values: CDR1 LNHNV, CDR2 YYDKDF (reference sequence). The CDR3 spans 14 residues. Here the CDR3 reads CATSPRDRAFIQYF.

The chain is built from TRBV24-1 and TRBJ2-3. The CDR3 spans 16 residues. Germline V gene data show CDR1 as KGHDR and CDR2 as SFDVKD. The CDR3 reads CATSDSGLNPTDTQYF.

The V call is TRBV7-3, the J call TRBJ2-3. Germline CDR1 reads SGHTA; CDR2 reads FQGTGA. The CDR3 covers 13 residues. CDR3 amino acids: CASSSQPTDTQYF. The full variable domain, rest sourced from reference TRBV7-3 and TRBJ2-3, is GAGVSQTPSNKVTEKGKYVELRCDPISGHTALYWYRQSLGQGPEFLIYFQGTGAADDSGLPNDRFFAVRPEGSVSTLKIQRTERGDSAVYLCASSSQPTDTQYFGPGTRLTVL.

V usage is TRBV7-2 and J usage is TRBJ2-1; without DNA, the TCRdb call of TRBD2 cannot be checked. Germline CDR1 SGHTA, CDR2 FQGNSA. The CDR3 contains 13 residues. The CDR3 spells CASSLPGTQEQFF.

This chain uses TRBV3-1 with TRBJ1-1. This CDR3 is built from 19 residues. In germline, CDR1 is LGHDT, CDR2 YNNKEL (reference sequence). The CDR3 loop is CASSQEQPYGVGRNTEAFF.

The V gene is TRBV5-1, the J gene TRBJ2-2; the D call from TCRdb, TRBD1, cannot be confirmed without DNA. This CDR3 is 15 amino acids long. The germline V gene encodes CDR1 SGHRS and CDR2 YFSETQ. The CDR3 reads CASSSSGQKAGELFF.

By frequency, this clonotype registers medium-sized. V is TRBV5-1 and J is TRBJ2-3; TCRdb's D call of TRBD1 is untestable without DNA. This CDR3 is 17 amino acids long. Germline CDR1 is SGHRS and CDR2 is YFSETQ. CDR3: CASSLDSGDPSTDTQYF.

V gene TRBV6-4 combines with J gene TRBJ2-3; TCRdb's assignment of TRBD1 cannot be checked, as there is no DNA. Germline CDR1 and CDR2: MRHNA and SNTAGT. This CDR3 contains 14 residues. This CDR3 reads CASSDGQEADTQYF.

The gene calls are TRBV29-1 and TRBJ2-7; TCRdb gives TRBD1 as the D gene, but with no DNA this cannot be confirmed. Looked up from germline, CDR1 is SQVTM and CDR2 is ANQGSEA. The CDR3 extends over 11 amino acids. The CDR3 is CSGGQAHEQYF.

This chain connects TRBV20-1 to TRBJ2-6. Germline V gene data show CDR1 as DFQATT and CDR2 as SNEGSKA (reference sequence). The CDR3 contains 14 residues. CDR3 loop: CSARFPEGANVLTF.

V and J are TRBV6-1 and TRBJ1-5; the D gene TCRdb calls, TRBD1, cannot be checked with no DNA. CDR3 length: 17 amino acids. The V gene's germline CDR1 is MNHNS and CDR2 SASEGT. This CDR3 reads CASRETGAGYSNQPQHF.

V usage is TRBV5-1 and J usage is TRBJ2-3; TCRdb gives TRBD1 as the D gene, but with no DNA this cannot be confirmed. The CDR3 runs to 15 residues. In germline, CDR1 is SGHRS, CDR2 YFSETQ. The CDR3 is CASSLDDRGTDTQYF. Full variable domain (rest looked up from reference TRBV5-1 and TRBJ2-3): KAGVTQTPRYLIKTRGQQVTLSCSPISGHRSVSWYQQTPGQGLQFLFEYFSETQRNKGNFPGRFSGRQFSNSRSEMNVSTLELGDSALYLCASSLDDRGTDTQYFGPGTRLTVL.

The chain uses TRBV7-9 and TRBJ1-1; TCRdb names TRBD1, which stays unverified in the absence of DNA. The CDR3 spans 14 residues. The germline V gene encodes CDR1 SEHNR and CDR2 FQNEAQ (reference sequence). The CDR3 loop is CASSLEGTGSEAFF.

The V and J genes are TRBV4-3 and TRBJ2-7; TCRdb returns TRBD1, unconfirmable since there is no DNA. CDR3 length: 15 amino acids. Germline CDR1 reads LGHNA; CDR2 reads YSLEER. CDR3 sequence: CASSIFPRDVGEQYF.

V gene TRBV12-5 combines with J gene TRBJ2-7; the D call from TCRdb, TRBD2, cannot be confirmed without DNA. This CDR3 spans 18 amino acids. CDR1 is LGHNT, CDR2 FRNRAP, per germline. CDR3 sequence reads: CASGLVPDGTSLPYEQYF.

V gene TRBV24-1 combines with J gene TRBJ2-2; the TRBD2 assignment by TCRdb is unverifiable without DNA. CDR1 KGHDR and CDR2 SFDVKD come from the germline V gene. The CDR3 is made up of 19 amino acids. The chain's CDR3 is CATSRPGTSGNRGAGELFF.

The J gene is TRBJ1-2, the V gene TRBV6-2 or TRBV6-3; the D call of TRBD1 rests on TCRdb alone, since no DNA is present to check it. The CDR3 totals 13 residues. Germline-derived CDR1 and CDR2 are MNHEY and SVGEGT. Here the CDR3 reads CASSYAGESGYTF.

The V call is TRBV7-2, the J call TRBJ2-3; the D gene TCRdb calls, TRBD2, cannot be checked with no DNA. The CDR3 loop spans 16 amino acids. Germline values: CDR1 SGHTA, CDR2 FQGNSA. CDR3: CASSLAPAGGRYTQYF.

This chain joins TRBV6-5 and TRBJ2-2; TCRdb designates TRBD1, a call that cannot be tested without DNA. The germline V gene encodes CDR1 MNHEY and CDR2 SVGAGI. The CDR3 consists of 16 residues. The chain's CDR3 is CASSFSTGEWSGELFF.

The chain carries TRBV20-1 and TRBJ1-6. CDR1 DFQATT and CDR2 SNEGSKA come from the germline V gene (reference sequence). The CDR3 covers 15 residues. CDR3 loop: CSAPRSGGLNSPLHF.

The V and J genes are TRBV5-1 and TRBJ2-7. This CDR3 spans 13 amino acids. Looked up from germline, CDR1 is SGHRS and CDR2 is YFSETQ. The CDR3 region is CASSFLMTGEQYF. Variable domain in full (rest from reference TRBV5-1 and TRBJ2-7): KAGVTQTPRYLIKTRGQQVTLSCSPISGHRSVSWYQQTPGQGLQFLFEYFSETQRNKGNFPGRFSGRQFSNSRSEMNVSTLELGDSALYLCASSFLMTGEQYFGPGTRLTVT.

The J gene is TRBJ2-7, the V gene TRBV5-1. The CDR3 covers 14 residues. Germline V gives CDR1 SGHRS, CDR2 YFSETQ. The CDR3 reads CASSLDSRSYEQYF. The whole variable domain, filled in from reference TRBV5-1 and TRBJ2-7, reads KAGVTQTPRYLIKTRGQQVTLSCSPISGHRSVSWYQQTPGQGLQFLFEYFSETQRNKGNFPGRFSGRQFSNSRSEMNVSTLELGDSALYLCASSLDSRSYEQYFGPGTRLTVT.

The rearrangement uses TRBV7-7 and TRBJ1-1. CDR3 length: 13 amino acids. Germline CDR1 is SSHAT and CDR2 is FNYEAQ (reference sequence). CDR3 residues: CASSFGPYTEAFF. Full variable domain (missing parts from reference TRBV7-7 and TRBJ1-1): GAGVSQSPRYKVTKRGQDVTLRCDPISSHATLYWYQQALGQGPEFLTYFNYEAQPDKSGLPSDRFSAERPEGSISTLTIQRTEQRDSAMYRCASSFGPYTEAFFGQGTRLTVV.

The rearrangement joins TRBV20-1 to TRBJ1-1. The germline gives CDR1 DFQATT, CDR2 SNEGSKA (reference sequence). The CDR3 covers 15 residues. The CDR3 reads CSARDLRRMNTEAFF.

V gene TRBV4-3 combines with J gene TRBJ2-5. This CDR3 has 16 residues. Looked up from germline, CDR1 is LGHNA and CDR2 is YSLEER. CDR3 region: CASSQDWAAGRETQYF.

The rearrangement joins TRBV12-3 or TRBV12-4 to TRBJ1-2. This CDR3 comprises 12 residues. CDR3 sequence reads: CASSLAGVGYTF.

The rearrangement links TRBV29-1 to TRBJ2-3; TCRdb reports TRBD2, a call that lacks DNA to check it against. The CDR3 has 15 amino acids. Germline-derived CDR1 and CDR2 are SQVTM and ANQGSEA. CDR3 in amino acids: CSVSTSGRGPDTQYF.

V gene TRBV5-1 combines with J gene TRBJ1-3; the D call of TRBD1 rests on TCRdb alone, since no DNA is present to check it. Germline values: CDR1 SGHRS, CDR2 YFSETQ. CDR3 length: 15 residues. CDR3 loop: CASSSGQVRGNTIYF.

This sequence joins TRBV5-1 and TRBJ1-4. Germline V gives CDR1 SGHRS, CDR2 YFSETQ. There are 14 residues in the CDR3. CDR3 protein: CASSQTATNEKLFF. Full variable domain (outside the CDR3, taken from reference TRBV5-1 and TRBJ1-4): KAGVTQTPRYLIKTRGQQVTLSCSPISGHRSVSWYQQTPGQGLQFLFEYFSETQRNKGNFPGRFSGRQFSNSRSEMNVSTLELGDSALYLCASSQTATNEKLFFGSGTQLSVL.

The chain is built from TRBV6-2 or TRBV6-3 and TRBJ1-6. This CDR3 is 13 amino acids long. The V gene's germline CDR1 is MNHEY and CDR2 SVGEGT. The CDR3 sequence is CASSYYGRSPLHF.